This paragraph reports one TCR beta chain. As yet, its antigen is unknown. This entry comes from a study of T-cell memory formation after mild COVID-19. This CDR3 has 14 residues. Trimming took 4 bases from V and 4 from J; bases not matched to a gene: 10. Germline-derived CDR1 and CDR2 are SQVTM and ANQGSEA. Findings of the study overall: Shrinking CD4+ clones resided mostly in CM and EM, and CD8+ ones in EMRA.

TCRdb used MiXCR to reprocess the 5' RACE reads, holding one entry per CDR3 protein. The sample yields under 250,000 distinct CDR3 sequences, around 26% seen once. The source of this sequence is an adult woman who had mild COVID-19 (a few samples of this study predate the infection). Cell type and time point are not known. The chain has TRBV29-1 and TRBJ2-7; TRBD1 aligns across 7 bases. The sequencing input was PBMCs or a T cell subset sorted from them (not recorded which). The CDR3 reads CSVVVRTGLYEQYF. The CDR3 DNA reads TGCAGCGTTGTCGTCAGGACAGGCCTATACGAGCAGTACTTC.